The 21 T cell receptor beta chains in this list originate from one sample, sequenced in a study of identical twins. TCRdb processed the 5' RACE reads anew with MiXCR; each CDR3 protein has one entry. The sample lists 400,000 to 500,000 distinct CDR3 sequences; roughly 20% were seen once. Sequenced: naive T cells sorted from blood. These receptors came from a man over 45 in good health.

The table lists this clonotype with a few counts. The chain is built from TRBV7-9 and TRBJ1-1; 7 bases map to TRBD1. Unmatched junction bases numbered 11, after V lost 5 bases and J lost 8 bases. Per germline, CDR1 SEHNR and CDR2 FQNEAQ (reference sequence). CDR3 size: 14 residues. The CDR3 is CASSPTPGTAEAFF. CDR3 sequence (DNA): TGTGCCAGCAGCCCTACCCCCGGGACAGCAGAAGCTTTCTTT.

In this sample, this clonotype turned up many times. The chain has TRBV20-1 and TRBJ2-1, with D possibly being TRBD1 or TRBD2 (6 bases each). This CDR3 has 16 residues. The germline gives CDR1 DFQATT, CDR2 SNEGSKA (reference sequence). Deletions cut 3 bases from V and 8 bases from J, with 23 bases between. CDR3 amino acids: CSASALALNGGHEQFF. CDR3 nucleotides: TGCAGTGCTAGCGCTCTAGCACTCAACGGGGGCCATGAGCAGTTCTTC.

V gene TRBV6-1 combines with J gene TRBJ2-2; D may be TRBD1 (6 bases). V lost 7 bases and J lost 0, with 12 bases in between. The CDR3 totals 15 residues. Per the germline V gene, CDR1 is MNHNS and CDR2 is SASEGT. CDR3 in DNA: TGTGCCAGCACGTGGGGGCAGGCGAACACCGGGGAGCTGTTTTTT. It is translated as CASTWGQANTGELFF.

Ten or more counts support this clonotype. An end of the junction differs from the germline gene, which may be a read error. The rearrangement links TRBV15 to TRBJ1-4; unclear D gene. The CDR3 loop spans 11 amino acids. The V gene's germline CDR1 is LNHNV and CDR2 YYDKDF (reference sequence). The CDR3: CATSRDEKLFF. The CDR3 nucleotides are TGTGCCACCAGCAGAGATGAAAAGCTGTTTTTT.

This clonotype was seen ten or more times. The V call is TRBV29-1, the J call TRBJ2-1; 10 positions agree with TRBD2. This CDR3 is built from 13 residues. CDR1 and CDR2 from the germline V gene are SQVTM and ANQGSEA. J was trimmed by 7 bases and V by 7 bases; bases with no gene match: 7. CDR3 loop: CSAGLARWNEQFF. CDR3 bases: TGCAGCGCGGGACTAGCGCGTTGGAATGAGCAGTTCTTC.

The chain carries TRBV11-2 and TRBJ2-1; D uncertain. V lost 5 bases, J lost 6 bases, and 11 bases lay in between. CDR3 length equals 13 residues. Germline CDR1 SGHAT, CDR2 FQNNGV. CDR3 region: CASSPTRGNEQFF. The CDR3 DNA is TGTGCCAGCAGCCCAACGAGAGGCAATGAGCAGTTCTTC.

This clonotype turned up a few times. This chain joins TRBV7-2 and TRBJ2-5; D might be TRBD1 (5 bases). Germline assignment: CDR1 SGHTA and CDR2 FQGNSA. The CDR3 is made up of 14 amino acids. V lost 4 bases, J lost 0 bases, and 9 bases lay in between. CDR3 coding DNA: TGTGCCAGCAGCTCGCAGACAGACCAAGAGACCCAGTACTTC. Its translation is CASSSQTDQETQYF.

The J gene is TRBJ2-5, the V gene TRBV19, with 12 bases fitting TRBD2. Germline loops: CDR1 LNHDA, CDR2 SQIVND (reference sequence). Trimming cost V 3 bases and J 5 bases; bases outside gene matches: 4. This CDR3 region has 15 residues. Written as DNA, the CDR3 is TGTGCCAGTAGTATTCAGACTAGCGGGAGCGAGACCCAGTACTTC. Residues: CASSIQTSGSETQYF.

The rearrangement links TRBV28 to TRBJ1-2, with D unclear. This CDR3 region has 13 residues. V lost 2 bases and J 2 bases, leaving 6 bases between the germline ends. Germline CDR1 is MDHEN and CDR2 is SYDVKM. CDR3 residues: CASSLIGNYGYTF. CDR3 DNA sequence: TGTGCCAGCAGTTTAATAGGGAACTATGGCTACACCTTC.

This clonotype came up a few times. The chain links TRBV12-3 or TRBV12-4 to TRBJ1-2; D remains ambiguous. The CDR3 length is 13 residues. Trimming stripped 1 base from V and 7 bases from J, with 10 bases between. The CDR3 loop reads CASSLVKEFGYTF. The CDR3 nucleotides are TGTGCCAGCAGTTTAGTCAAGGAGTTTGGCTACACCTTC.

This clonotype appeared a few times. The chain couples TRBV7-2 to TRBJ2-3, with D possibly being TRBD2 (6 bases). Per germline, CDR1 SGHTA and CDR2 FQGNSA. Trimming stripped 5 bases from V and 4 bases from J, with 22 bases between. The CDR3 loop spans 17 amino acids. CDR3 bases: TGTGCCAGCAGCCGGGGGATAGGGGAGCCCACCCCAGATACGCAGTATTTT. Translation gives CASSRGIGEPTPDTQYF.

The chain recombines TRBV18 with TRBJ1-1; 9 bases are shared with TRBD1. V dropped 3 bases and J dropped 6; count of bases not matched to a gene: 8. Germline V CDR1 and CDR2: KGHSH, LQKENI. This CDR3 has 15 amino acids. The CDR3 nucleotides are TGTGCCAGCTCACCGGGACAGGGTGGGACCGCTGAAGCTTTCTTT. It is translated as CASSPGQGGTAEAFF. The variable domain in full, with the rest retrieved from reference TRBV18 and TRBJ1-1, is NAGVMQNPRHLVRRRGQEARLRCSPMKGHSHVYWYRQLPEEGLKFMVYLQKENIIDESGMPKERFSAEFPKEGPSILRIQQVVRGDSAAYFCASSPGQGGTAEAFFGQGTRLTVV.

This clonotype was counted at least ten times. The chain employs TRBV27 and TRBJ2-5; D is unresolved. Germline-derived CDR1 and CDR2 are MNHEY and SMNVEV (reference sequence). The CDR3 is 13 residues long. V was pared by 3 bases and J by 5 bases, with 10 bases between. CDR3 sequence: CASSFVRSETQYF. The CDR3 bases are TGTGCCAGCAGTTTTGTCAGATCTGAGACCCAGTACTTC.

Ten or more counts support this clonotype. CDR3 region: CASSQPWTEETQYF. The CDR3 bases are TGCGCCAGCAGCCAACCTTGGACAGAAGAGACCCAGTACTTC. This sequence joins TRBV4-1 and TRBJ2-5, with D perhaps TRBD1 (6 bases). This CDR3 spans 14 amino acids. CDR1 is MGHRA, CDR2 YSYEKL, per germline. V was cut by 2 bases and J by 3 bases, with 10 bases left in between.

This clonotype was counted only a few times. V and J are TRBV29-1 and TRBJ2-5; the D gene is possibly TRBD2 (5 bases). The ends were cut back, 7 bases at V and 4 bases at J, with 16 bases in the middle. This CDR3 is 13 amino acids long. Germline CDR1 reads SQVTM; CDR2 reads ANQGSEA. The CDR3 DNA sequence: TGCAGCGCTGAGTCTAGTGGAGGAGAGACCCAGTACTTC. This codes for CSAESSGGETQYF. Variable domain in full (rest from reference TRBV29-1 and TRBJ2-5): SAVISQKPSRDICQRGTSLTIQCQVDSQVTMMFWYRQQPGQSLTLIATANQGSEATYESGFVIDKFPISRPNLTFSTLTVSNMSPEDSSIYLCSAESSGGETQYFGPGTRLLVL.

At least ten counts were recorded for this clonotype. The CDR3 DNA is TGTGCCAGCCGGACCGCCAAAATAGACAGGGGACCTGAAGCTTTCTTT. Its protein product is CASRTAKIDRGPEAFF. This chain uses TRBV6-2 or TRBV6-3 with TRBJ1-1; 8 nucleotides line up with TRBD1. V lost 8 bases to trimming and J lost 6 bases; unmatched junction nucleotides: 17. The CDR3 extends over 16 amino acids. CDR1 and CDR2 (germline): MNHEY, SVGEGT.

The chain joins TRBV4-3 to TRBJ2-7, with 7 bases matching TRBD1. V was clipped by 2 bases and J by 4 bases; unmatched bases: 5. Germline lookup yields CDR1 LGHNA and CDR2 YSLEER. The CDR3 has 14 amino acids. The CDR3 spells CASSQTGTDYEQYF. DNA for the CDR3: TGCGCCAGCAGCCAAACCGGGACAGATTACGAGCAGTACTTC.

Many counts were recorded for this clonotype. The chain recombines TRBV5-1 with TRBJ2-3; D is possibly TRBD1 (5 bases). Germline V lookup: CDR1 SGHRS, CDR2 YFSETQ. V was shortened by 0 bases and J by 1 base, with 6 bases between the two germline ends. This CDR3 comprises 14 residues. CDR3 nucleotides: TGCGCCAGCAGCTTGGTACAGGGCACAGATACGCAGTATTTT. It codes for CASSLVQGTDTQYF.

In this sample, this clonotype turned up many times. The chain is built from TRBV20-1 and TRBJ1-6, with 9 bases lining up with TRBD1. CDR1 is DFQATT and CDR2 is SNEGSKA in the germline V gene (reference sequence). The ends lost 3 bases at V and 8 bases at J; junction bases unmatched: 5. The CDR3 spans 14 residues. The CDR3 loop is CSASRGTGYSPLHF. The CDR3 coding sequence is TGCAGTGCTAGTAGAGGGACAGGGTATTCACCCCTCCACTTT.

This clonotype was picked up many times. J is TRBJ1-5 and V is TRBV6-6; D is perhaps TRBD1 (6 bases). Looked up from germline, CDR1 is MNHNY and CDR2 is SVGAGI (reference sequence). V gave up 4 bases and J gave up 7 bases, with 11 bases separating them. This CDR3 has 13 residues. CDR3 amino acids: CASSLGGDQPQHF. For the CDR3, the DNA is TGTGCCAGCAGTTTAGGGGGAGACCAGCCCCAGCATTTT.

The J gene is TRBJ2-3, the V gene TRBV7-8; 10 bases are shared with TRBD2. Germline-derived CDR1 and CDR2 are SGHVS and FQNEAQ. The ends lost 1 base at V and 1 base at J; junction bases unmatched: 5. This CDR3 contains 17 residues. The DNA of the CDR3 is TGTGCCAGCAGCTTAGGTCGTCTAGCGGGAGGCACAGATACGCAGTATTTT. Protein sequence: CASSLGRLAGGTDTQYF.